This T cell receptor (beta chain) is from a study of blood T cell repertoires in COVID-19. Study background: Samples of COVID-19 (acute and convalescent) were obtained from the United States, Italy and Spain. In each case, the material was cDNA or gDNA derived from T cells, B-cell-depleted T cells, or PBMCs.

The Seattle patients joined while their infection was active and were tracked longitudinally afterward. Original processing methods: For nucleated cells, counts were estimated from reference gene primer amplification. The method was immunoSEQ multiplex PCR; TCRdb's version includes in-frame clones alone and lacks a portion of them. That table is the source of V, J and clone size, and D and trimming were worked out from the DNA. The sample holds 300,000 to 400,000 clones; almost 90% are singletons and the top ten take just under 7.5%. This clone was seen a few times. The germline CDR1 and CDR2 sequences are KGHSH and LQKENI. This CDR3 region has 15 residues. Deletions cut 2 bases from V and 8 bases from J, with 18 bases between.

The receptor's source is a woman aged 70-85 years with COVID-19, enrolled during active disease. The rearrangement uses TRBV18 and TRBJ1-2, with D tentatively TRBD1 (6 bases). The sample was peripheral blood. As DNA, the CDR3 is TGTGCCAGCTCACCAACCGGGACATCAACGGAGGGCTACACCTTC. Translation: CASSPTGTSTEGYTF.